This record looks at one TCR beta chain sequence and its context. The V gene end was trimmed by 4 bases and the J gene end by 1 base; junction bases not matched to a gene: 9. CDR1 is DFQATT and CDR2 is SNEGSKA in the germline V gene (reference sequence). The CDR3 is made up of 17 amino acids. Diagnosis relied on clinical symptoms, serum thyroxine and TRAb, thyroid ultrasound and orbital computed tomography. Fresh peripheral blood, roughly 10 ml, was the source of the PBMCs. The data were obtained in a study of T cells in Graves' hyperthyroidism and ophthalmopathy. Regions amplified from RNA transcripts were the TCR beta CDR3 regions. With the HTBI primer set, the TCR CDR3 went through a first round of RT-PCR. In TCRdb, the multiplex PCR reads were re-called with MiXCR into one record per CDR3 protein. The repertoire holds fewer than 900,000 distinct CDR3 sequences, with approximately 18% as singletons.

This sequence joins TRBV20-1 and TRBJ2-1, with 11 bases aligning to TRBD2. The specimen sequenced was blood. This clonotype was obtained from a woman between 50 and 59 years old with Graves' hyperthyroidism that later progressed to Graves' ophthalmopathy. The CDR3: CSAKSPTSGMSYNEQFF. Written as DNA, the CDR3 is TGCAGTGCTAAATCGCCGACTAGCGGGATGTCCTACAATGAGCAGTTCTTC.